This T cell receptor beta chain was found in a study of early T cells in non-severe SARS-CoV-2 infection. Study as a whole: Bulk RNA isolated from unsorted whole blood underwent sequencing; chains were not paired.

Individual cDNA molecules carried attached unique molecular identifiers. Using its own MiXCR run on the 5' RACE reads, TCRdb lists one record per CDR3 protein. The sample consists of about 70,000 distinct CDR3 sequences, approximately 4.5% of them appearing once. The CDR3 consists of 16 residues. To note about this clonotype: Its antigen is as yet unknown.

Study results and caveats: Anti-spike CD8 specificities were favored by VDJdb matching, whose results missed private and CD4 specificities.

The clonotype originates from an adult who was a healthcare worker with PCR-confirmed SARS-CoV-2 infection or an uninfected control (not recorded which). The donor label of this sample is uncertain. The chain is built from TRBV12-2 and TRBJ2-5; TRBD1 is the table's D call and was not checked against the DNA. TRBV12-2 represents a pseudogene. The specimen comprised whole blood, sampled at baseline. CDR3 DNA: TGTGCAAGTCGCCCCCCGGACAGCGTATTACAAGAGACCCAGTACTTC. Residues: CASRPPDSVLQETQYF.